This TCR beta chain was documented in a study of cytomegalovirus exposure and HLA in healthy donors. Overall study findings and caveats: Researchers left out some V segments, among them TRBV6-2 and TRBV6-3, as indistinguishable.

The length of the CDR3 is 16 residues. Trimming cost V 5 bases and J 0 bases, with 16 bases left between them. In germline, CDR1 is SGHNT, CDR2 YENEEA. Remarks on this clone: Its antigen remains unknown.

The PCR ran on 60 Vbeta and 13 Jbeta primers. Assay used: immunoSEQ multiplex PCR; TCRdb lists only in-frame clones, some missing. Counted here are around 150,000 clones, roughly 77% occurring once; the ten biggest clones make up about 4.4%. The sequence derives from a man between 25 and 39 years old in good health. The chain couples TRBV11-3 to TRBJ2-5, with a possible D match to TRBD1 (7 bases). The sample comprised PBMCs. The CDR3 nucleotides read TGTGCCAGCAGCCCAGGGGGGTCCCTCTACCAAGAGACCCAGTACTTC. As protein: CASSPGGSLYQETQYF.